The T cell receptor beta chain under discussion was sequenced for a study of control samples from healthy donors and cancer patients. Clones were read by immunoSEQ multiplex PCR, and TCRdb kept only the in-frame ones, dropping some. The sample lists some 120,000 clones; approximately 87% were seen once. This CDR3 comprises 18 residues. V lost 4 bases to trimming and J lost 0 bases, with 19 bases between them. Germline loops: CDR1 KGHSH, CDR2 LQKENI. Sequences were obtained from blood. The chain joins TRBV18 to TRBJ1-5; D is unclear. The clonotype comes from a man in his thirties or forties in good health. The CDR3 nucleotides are TGTGCCAGCTCACTCTCGGCCGACCCCTCGTATAGCAATCAGCCCCAGCATTTT. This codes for CASSLSADPSYSNQPQHF.